Sequencing of this T cell receptor (beta chain) was carried out in a study of blood T cell repertoires in COVID-19. The germline CDR1 and CDR2 sequences are SGHRS and YFSETQ. V lost 1 base and J lost 0, with 14 bases in between. This CDR3 spans 17 amino acids. As originally analysed: Using reference gene primer amplification, nucleated cell counts were estimated. Assay: immunoSEQ multiplex PCR; the TCRdb copy retains only in-frame clones and omits some. The V and J calls and clone size were taken over from that table, and D and trimming were inferred from the DNA. The data contain roughly 250,000 clones, around 82% of them seen just once; the ten biggest clones take up approximately 4.8%.

V gene TRBV5-1 combines with J gene TRBJ2-1; D is uncertain. Sequenced material: peripheral blood. The receptor was derived from a man in his fifties or sixties with active or convalescent COVID-19. CDR3 sequence reads: CASSLNTGSSSYNEQFF. The CDR3 DNA reads TGCGCCAGCAGCTTGAACACCGGCTCTAGCTCCTACAATGAGCAGTTCTTC.